These T cell receptor beta chains were read from a single sample in a study of blood T cell repertoires in COVID-19. Repertoires were generated with immunoSEQ multiplex PCR, while TCRdb's copy carries only in-frame clones and drops some. This sample has 250,000 to 350,000 clones, with approximately 84% found just once. The sequencing sample was made of peripheral blood. The receptors come from a human donor with COVID-19, enrolled during active disease. The donor label of this sample is uncertain. Each CDR3 is given with its conserved first and last residue. The D gene is left open where the match is weak. Size is omitted from some rows. Given values are once, few, many or a class for expanded clones.

clone_size j_call v_call d_call cdr3_nt cdr3_aa
- TRBJ1-6 TRBV4-1 - TGCGCCAGCAGCCAAGGTGGCAGGGAAGCTTCACCCCTCCACTTT CASSQGGREASPLHF
- TRBJ1-2 TRBV28 - TGTGCCAGCAGTTTGAGGACAGCTAACTATGGCTACACCTTC CASSLRTANYGYTF
- TRBJ2-1 TRBV6-1 TRBD2 TGTGCCAGCAGTGTTACGCCATTACTAGCGGGAGGAAACAATGAGCAGTTCTTC CASSVTPLLAGGNNEQFF
- TRBJ1-2 TRBV28 - TGTGCCAGCAATCAGCTGGCTAATGGAGACTATGGCTACACCTTC CASNQLANGDYGYTF
once TRBJ1-1 TRBV12-3/TRBV12-4 - TGTGCCAGCATTAAGCTCGAGAACACTGAAGCTTTCTTT CASIKLENTEAFF
- TRBJ1-5 TRBV5-8 - TGTGCCAGCAGCCGTGGACTAGGGAGCAATCAGCCCCAGCATTTT CASSRGLGSNQPQHF
- TRBJ1-1 TRBV29-1 TRBD1 TGCAGCGTCTCCTCTATCCAGGGGGCCACTGAAGCTTTCTTT CSVSSIQGATEAFF
- TRBJ2-5 TRBV11-2 TRBD2 TGTGCCAGCAGCCGAGCGGGAGCGGGAGGGGAGACCCAGTACTTC CASSRAGAGGETQYF
- TRBJ1-2 TRBV5-5 TRBD1 TGTGCCAGCAGCTTAACCGGGACAGTTAATTATGGCTACACCTTC CASSLTGTVNYGYTF
- TRBJ2-7 TRBV12-3/TRBV12-4 TRBD2 TGTGCCAGCAGTTTAGGGACTAGCACCGAGCAGTACTTC CASSLGTSTEQYF